Given below is one T cell receptor beta chain in context. Produced via immunoSEQ multiplex PCR; TCRdb's table is partial and in-frame only. The sample has approximately 24,000 clones, about 85% seen once. This entry is derived from a study of T cells in localized non-small cell lung cancer. V lost 7 bases, J lost 4 bases, and 10 bases stayed unmatched. The CDR3 runs to 14 residues. Per germline, CDR1 SQVTM and CDR2 ANQGSEA. This specimen was peripheral blood, taken before any cancer treatment. This sequence originates from a man aged 40 to 70 with stage III squamous cell lung carcinoma. J is TRBJ2-1 and V is TRBV29-1; 7 bases are a match to TRBD2. CDR3 in amino acids: CSAGAGPFYNEQFF. CDR3 nucleotide sequence: TGCAGCGCGGGAGCGGGACCCTTTTACAATGAGCAGTTCTTC.